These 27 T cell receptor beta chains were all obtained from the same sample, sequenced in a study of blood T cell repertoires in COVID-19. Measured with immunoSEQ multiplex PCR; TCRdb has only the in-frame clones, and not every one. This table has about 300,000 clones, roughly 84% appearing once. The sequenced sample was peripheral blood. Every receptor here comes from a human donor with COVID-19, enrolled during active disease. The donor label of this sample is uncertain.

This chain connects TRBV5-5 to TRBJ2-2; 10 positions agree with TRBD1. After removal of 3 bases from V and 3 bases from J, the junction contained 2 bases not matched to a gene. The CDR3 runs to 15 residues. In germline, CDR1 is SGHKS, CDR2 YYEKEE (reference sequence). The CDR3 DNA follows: TGTGCCAGCAGCTGGGGGACAGGGGACACCGGGGAGCTGTTTTTT. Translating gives CASSWGTGDTGELFF.

CDR3 sequence: CAIRVGGGKGEQYF. DNA of the CDR3: TGTGCCATCAGGGTAGGAGGAGGAAAGGGCGAGCAGTACTTC. J is TRBJ2-7 and V is TRBV10-3, with D possibly matching TRBD2 (5 bases). Germline lookup yields CDR1 ENHRY and CDR2 SYGVKD. V lost 6 bases to trimming and J lost 6 bases, with 18 bases between them. CDR3 length equals 14 residues.

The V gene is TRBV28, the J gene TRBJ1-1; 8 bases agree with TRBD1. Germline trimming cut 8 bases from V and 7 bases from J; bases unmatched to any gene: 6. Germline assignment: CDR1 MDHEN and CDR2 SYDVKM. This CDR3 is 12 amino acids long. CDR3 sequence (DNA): TGTGCCAGCCAGGGGGCCCACCGTGAAGCTTTCTTT. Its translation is CASQGAHREAFF.

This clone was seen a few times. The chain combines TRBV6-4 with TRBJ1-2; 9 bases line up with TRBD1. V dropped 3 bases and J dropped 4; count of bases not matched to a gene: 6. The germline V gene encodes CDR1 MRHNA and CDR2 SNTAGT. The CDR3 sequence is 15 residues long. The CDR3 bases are TGTGCCAGCAGTGAAGAAGCGGGACAGGGCTATGGCTACACCTTC. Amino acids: CASSEEAGQGYGYTF.

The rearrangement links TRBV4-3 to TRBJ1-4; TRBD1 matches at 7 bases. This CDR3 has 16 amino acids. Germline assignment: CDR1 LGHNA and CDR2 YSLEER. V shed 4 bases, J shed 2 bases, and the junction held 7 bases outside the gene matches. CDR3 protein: CASSRSPTGTNEKLFF. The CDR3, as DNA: TGCGCCAGCAGCCGAAGTCCGACAGGGACTAATGAAAAACTGTTTTTT.

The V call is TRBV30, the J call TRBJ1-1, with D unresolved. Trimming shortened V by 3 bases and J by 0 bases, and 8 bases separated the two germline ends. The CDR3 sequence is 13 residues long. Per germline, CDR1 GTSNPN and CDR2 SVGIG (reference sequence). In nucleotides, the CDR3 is TGTGCCTGGAGGGGCCTTATGAACACTGAAGCTTTCTTT. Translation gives CAWRGLMNTEAFF. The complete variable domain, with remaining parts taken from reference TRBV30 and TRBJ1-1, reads SQTIHQWPATLVQPVGSPLSLECTVEGTSNPNLYWYRQAAGRGLQLLFYSVGIGQISSEVPQNLSASRPQDRQFILSSKKLLLSDSGFYLCAWRGLMNTEAFFGQGTRLTVV.

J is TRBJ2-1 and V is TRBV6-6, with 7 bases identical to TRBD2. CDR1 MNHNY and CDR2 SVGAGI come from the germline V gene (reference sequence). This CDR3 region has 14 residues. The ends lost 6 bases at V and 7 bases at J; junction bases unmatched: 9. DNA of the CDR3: TGTGCCAGCAGGGGCAGACTAGCCTGGAATGAGCAGTTCTTC. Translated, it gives CASRGRLAWNEQFF.

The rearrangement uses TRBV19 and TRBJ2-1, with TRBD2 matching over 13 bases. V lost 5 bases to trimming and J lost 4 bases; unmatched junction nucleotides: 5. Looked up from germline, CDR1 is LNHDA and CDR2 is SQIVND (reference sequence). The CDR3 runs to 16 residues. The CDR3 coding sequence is TGTGCCAGTAGTGTGACTAGCGGGAGGTCGTACAATGAGCAGTTCTTC. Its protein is CASSVTSGRSYNEQFF.

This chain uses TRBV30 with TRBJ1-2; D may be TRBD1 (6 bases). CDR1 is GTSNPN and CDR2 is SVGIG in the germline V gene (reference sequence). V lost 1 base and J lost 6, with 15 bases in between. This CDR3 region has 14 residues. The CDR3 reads CAWSGYRDGDGYTF. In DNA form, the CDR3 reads TGTGCCTGGAGTGGTTACAGGGACGGCGATGGCTACACCTTC.

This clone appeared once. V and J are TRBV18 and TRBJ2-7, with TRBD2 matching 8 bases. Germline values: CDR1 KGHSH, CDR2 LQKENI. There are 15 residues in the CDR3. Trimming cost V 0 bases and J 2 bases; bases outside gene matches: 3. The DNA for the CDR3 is TGTGCCAGCTCACCACCCCTAGCGGGTACCTACGAGCAGTACTTC. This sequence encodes CASSPPLAGTYEQYF.

CDR3 bases: TGTGCCAGCAGTTACCCTAGCGGGGAGGGGTCCTACAATGAGCAGTTCTTC. Protein: CASSYPSGEGSYNEQFF. The rearrangement uses TRBV28 and TRBJ2-1, with 9 bases that match TRBD2. This CDR3 has 17 amino acids. The trim removed 4 bases at V and 1 base at J, leaving 8 bases unmatched. CDR1 is MDHEN and CDR2 is SYDVKM in the germline V gene.

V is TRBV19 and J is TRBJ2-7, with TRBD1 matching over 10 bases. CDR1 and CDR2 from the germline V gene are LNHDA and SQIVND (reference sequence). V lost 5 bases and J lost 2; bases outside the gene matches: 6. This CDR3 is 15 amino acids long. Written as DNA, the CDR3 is TGTGCCAGTAGTGTACGACAGGGGGCTACCTACGAGCAGTACTTC. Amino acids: CASSVRQGATYEQYF.

The DNA of the CDR3 is TGTGCCAGTCGTGGGTCTCCAGGGGGGCGGTACTTC. This translates into CASRGSPGGRYF. This chain joins TRBV19 and TRBJ2-4; weak D call: TRBD1 (7 bases). Germline V lookup: CDR1 LNHDA, CDR2 SQIVND (reference sequence). The CDR3 sequence is 12 residues long. V was shortened by 8 bases and J by 15 bases, with 20 bases between the two germline ends.

CDR3 in amino acids: CASSLGQYQETQYF. DNA for the CDR3: TGTGCCAGCAGCCTAGGACAGTACCAAGAGACCCAGTACTTC. The chain has TRBV9 and TRBJ2-5, with a tentative D call TRBD1 (6 bases). The germline V gene has CDR1 SGDLS and CDR2 YYNGEE. V was trimmed by 4 bases and J by 0 bases, leaving 10 bases between them. This CDR3 contains 14 residues.

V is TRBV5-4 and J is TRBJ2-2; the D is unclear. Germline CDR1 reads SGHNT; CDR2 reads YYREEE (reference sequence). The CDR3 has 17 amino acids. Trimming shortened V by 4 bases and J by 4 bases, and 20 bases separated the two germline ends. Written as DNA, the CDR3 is TGTGCCAGCAGCCCCGAGTACTACGACGCCGGCACCGGGGAGCTGTTTTTT. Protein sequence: CASSPEYYDAGTGELFF.

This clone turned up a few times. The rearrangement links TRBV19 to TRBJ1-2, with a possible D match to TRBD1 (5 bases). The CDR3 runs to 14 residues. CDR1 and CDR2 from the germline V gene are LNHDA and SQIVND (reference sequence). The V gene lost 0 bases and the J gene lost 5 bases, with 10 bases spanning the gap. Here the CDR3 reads CASSIEGREYGYTF. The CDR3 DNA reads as TGTGCCAGTAGTATAGAGGGGCGTGAATATGGCTACACCTTC.

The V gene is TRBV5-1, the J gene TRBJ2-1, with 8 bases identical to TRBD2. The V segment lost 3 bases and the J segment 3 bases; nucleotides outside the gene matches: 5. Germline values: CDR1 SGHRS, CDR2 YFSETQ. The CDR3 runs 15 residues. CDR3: CASSWTSHDYNEQFF. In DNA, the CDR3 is TGCGCCAGCAGCTGGACTAGCCACGACTACAATGAGCAGTTCTTC.

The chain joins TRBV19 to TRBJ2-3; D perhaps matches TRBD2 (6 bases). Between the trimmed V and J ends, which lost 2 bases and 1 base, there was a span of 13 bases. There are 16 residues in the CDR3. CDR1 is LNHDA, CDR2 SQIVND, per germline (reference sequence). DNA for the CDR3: TGTGCCAGTAGTATACCGAGCGGGCTCGGCACAGATACGCAGTATTTT. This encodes CASSIPSGLGTDTQYF. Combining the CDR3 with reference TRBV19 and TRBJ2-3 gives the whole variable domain DGGITQSPKYLFRKEGQNVTLSCEQNLNHDAMYWYRQDPGQGLRLIYYSQIVNDFQKGDIAEGYSVSREKKESFPLTVTSAQKNPTAFYLCASSIPSGLGTDTQYFGPGTRLTVL.

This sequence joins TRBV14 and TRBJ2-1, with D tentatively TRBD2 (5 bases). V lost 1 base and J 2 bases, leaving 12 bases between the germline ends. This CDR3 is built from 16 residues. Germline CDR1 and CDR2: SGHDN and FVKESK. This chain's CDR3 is CASSQVGAVPYNEQFF. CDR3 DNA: TGTGCCAGCAGCCAAGTGGGAGCGGTACCCTACAATGAGCAGTTCTTC.

Here the CDR3 DNA reads TGTGCCAGCAGTCCTCGGTCAGGGGCGAGGGGCTACACCTTC. This encodes CASSPRSGARGYTF. The chain joins TRBV6-5 to TRBJ1-2, with a weak D call TRBD1 (6 bases). The CDR3 totals 14 residues. Trimming took 5 bases from V and 8 from J, leaving 18 bases between them. The germline gives CDR1 MNHEY, CDR2 SVGAGI.

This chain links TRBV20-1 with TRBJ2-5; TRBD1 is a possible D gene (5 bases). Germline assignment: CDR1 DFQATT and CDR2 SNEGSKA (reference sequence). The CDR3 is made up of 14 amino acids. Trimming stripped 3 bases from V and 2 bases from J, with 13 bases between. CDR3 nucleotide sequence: TGCAGTGCTAGTGGAAGGGGCCGGCAAGAGACCCAGTACTTC. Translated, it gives CSASGRGRQETQYF.

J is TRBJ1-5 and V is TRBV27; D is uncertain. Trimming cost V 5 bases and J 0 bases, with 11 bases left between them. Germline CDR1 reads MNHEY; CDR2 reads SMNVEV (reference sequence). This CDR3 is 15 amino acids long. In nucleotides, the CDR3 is TGTGCCAGCAGTAGCGGAGGGTATAGCAATCAGCCCCAGCATTTT. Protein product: CASSSGGYSNQPQHF.

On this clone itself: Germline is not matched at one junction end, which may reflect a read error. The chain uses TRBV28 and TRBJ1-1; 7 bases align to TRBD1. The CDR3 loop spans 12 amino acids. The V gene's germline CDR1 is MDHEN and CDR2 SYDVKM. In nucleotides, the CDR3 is TGTGCCAGCAGTCTAATGACAGGGCGAGCAATATTT. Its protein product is CASSLMTGRAIF.

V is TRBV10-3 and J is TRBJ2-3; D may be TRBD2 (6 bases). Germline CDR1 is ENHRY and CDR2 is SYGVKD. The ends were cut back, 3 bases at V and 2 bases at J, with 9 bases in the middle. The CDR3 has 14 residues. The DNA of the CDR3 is TGTGCCATCAGTGATGCGGGGATCACAGATACGCAGTATTTT. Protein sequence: CAISDAGITDTQYF.

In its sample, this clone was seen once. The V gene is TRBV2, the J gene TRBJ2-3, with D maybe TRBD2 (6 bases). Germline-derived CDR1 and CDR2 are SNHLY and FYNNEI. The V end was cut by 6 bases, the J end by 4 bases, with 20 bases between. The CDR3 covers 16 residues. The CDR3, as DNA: TGTGCCAGCAGGGAGCTGGGGGGAGGATCGGCAGATACGCAGTATTTT. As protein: CASRELGGGSADTQYF. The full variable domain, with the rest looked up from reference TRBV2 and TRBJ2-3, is EPEVTQTPSHQVTQMGQEVILRCVPISNHLYFYWYRQILGQKVEFLVSFYNNEISEKSEIFDDQFSVERPDGSNFTLKIRSTKLEDSAMYFCASRELGGGSADTQYFGPGTRLTVL.

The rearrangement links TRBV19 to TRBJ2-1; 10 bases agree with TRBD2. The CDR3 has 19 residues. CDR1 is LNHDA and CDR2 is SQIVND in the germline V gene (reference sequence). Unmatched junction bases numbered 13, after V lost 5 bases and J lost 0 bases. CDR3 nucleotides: TGTGCCAGTAGTGGGGGGACTAGCGTGATTCATCACTCCTACAATGAGCAGTTCTTC. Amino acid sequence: CASSGGTSVIHHSYNEQFF.

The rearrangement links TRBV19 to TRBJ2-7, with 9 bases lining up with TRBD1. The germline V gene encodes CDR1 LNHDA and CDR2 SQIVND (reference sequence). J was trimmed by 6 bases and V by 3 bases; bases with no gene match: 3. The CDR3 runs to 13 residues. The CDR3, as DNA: TGTGCCAGTAGTATGACAGGGGGGAGCGAGCAGTACTTC. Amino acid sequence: CASSMTGGSEQYF. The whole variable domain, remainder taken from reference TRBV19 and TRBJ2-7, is DGGITQSPKYLFRKEGQNVTLSCEQNLNHDAMYWYRQDPGQGLRLIYYSQIVNDFQKGDIAEGYSVSREKKESFPLTVTSAQKNPTAFYLCASSMTGGSEQYFGPGTRLTVT.